This TCR beta chain was sequenced for a study of long-term antiretroviral therapy in people with HIV. Assay version v3.0 of immunoSEQ was used, and it was run at survey level. TCRdb's copy holds only in-frame clones and misses some; the assay was immunoSEQ multiplex PCR. Here the sample spans 30,000 to 35,000 clones, roughly 97% being singletons. The sequence came from a man aged 25 to 45 with HIV. The sample was unsorted PBMCs, taken 6.9 years after starting antiretroviral therapy.

CDR3 nucleotide sequence: TGCGCCAGCAGCCATACCCCCAGAAACACCATATATTTT. Its translation is CASSHTPRNTIYF. This chain uses TRBV4-1 with TRBJ1-3; D remains ambiguous. Trimming stripped 3 bases from V and 5 bases from J, with 8 bases between. CDR1 and CDR2 (germline): MGHRA, YSYEKL. This CDR3 has 13 amino acids.